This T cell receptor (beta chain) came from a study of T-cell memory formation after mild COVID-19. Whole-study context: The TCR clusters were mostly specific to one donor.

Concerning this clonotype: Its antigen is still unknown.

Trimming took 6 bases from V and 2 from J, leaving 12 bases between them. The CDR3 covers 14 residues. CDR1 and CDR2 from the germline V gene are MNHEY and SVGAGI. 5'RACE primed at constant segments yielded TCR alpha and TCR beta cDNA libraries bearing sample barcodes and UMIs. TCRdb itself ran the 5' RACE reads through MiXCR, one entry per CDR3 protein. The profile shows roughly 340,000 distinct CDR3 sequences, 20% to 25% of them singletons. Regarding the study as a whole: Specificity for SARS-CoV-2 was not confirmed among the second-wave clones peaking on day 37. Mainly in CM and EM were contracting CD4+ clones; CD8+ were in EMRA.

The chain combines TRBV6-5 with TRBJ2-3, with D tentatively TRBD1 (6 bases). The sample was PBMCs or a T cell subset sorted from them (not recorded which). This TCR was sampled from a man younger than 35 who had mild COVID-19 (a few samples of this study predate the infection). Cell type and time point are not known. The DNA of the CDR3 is TGTGCCAGCAGGCCGACAGGCCTCACAGATACGCAGTATTTT. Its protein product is CASRPTGLTDTQYF.